A single sample is the source of the 27 T cell receptor beta chains below, sequenced in a study of control samples from healthy donors and cancer patients. Libraries were prepared by immunoSEQ multiplex PCR; TCRdb keeps only in-frame clonotypes and omits some of them. The sample lists some 120,000 clones, about 92% occurring once. The sample comprised PBMCs. The receptors were sampled from a man aged 45-60 years with head and neck cancer.

This sequence joins TRBV7-2 and TRBJ2-2, with 9 bases aligning to TRBD2. Germline CDR1 SGHTA, CDR2 FQGNSA. The CDR3 loop spans 17 amino acids. V was clipped by 5 bases and J by 3 bases; unmatched bases: 10. The CDR3 protein is CASSPLPGLADTGELFF. The DNA for the CDR3 is TGTGCCAGCAGCCCCCTACCGGGACTAGCAGACACCGGGGAGCTGTTTTTT. Looking up the rest from reference TRBV7-2 and TRBJ2-2 gives the full variable domain: GAGVSQSPSNKVTEKGKDVELRCDPISGHTALYWYRQSLGQGLEFLIYFQGNSAPDKSGLPSDRFSAERTGGSVSTLTIQRTQQEDSAVYLCASSPLPGLADTGELFFGEGSRLTVL.

J is TRBJ2-6 and V is TRBV30; TRBD1 agrees at 8 bases. Germline V lookup: CDR1 GTSNPN, CDR2 SVGIG (reference sequence). The V and J ends lost 0 bases and 2 bases, in that order; junction bases with no gene match: 6. The CDR3 runs 17 residues. The CDR3 bases are TGTGCCTGGAGTGTAGGGGCAGGGGGCACTGGGGCCAACGTCCTGACTTTC. Translated: CAWSVGAGGTGANVLTF.

This rearrangement joins TRBV27 to TRBJ1-4; D possibly corresponds to TRBD1 (5 bases). CDR3 length: 14 residues. Germline V gene data show CDR1 as MNHEY and CDR2 as SMNVEV (reference sequence). V was cut by 5 bases and J by 7 bases, with 14 bases left in between. CDR3 DNA sequence: TGTGCCAGCAGTACTCGGGAGGGGCTTGAAAAACTGTTTTTT. This codes for CASSTREGLEKLFF. Full variable domain (missing parts from reference TRBV27 and TRBJ1-4): EAQVTQNPRYLITVTGKKLTVTCSQNMNHEYMSWYRQDPGLGLRQIYYSMNVEVTDKGDVPEGYKVSRKEKRNFPLILESPSPNQTSLYFCASSTREGLEKLFFGSGTQLSVL.

For this clone: At the DNA level, this CDR3 is encoded by other sequences in the same sample as well. The genes are TRBV9 and TRBJ1-2; D perhaps matches TRBD1 (5 bases). Trimming stripped 2 bases from V and 3 bases from J, with 8 bases between. This CDR3 has 13 residues. The germline CDR1 and CDR2 sequences are SGDLS and YYNGEE. The CDR3 spells CASSVDSYYGYTF. As DNA, the CDR3 is TGTGCCAGCAGCGTCGACAGTTACTATGGCTACACCTTC.

This clone was found a few times. The V and J genes are TRBV7-9 and TRBJ2-7; TRBD1 is a possible D gene (5 bases). The V gene lost 5 bases and the J gene lost 3 bases, with 14 bases spanning the gap. CDR3 length: 14 residues. Germline values: CDR1 SEHNR, CDR2 FQNEAQ (reference sequence). The CDR3, as DNA: TGTGCCAGCAGCCCAGGGAAGGGTCTCTACGAGCAGTACTTC. Amino acid sequence: CASSPGKGLYEQYF. Combining the CDR3 with reference TRBV7-9 and TRBJ2-7 gives the whole variable domain DTGVSQNPRHKITKRGQNVTFRCDPISEHNRLYWYRQTLGQGPEFLTYFQNEAQLEKSRLLSDRFSAERPKGSFSTLEIQRTEQGDSAMYLCASSPGKGLYEQYFGPGTRLTVT.

V is TRBV5-1 and J is TRBJ2-1, with TRBD2 as a possible D gene (6 bases). The germline gives CDR1 SGHRS, CDR2 YFSETQ. The CDR3 spans 14 residues. The V and J ends lost 3 bases and 2 bases respectively, with 9 bases between them. The CDR3 nucleotides are TGCGCCAGCAGCTGGGAGGACACCTACAATGAGCAGTTCTTC. Translated, it gives CASSWEDTYNEQFF.

The V call is TRBV18, the J call TRBJ1-6; D not resolved. V lost 3 bases to trimming and J lost 10 bases, with 19 bases between them. Germline CDR1 and CDR2: KGHSH and LQKENI. The CDR3 consists of 16 residues. The CDR3 nucleotides are TGTGCCAGCTCACCTACGGTCACGGGATTAAGGTCACCCCTCCACTTT. Its protein is CASSPTVTGLRSPLHF.

The CDR3 bases are TGTGCCAGCAGTTACTCGGACAGGGAATACGGCGAGCAGTACTTC. Translation: CASSYSDREYGEQYF. This sequence joins TRBV6-5 and TRBJ2-7; 8 nucleotides agree with TRBD1. Germline trimming cut 0 bases from V and 6 bases from J; bases unmatched to any gene: 7. The CDR3 contains 15 residues. Germline CDR1 reads MNHEY; CDR2 reads SVGAGI.

As regards this clone: The sample has other DNA sequences that encode this CDR3 too. This sequence joins TRBV18 and TRBJ2-7; unclear D gene. V was cut by 2 bases and J by 1 base, with 3 bases left in between. CDR3 length equals 12 residues. Germline CDR1 KGHSH, CDR2 LQKENI. As DNA, the CDR3 is TGTGCCAGCTCACCAGGGTCCTACGAGCAGTACTTC. This sequence encodes CASSPGSYEQYF.

The chain carries TRBV24-1 and TRBJ1-1, with D unresolved. This CDR3 has 11 residues. Germline lookup yields CDR1 KGHDR and CDR2 SFDVKD. V lost 10 bases, J lost 4 bases, and 9 bases lay in between. In DNA form, the CDR3 reads TGTGCCACTCTCCGCCGCACTGAAGCTTTCTTT. It codes for CATLRRTEAFF.

The CDR3 region has the DNA TGTGCCAGCAGCCCAGGACTGAGGAATTCACCCCTCCACTTT. It codes for CASSPGLRNSPLHF. The rearrangement uses TRBV9 and TRBJ1-6; the D is unclear. Germline loops: CDR1 SGDLS, CDR2 YYNGEE. The ends were cut back, 4 bases at V and 7 bases at J, with 12 bases in the middle. CDR3 length: 14 amino acids.

The V and J genes are TRBV6-6 and TRBJ2-3; the match to TRBD2 covers 13 bases. The junction had 2 bases not matched to a gene; V was cut back by 6 bases and J by 2 bases. CDR3 length: 15 residues. CDR1 is MNHNY and CDR2 is SVGAGI in the germline V gene (reference sequence). DNA of the CDR3: TGTGCCAGCAGAGGACTAGCGGGGGTCACAGATACGCAGTATTTT. It codes for CASRGLAGVTDTQYF.

This sequence joins TRBV6-5 and TRBJ1-2; possibly TRBD1 for D (6 bases). The CDR3 spans 14 residues. Germline V gene data show CDR1 as MNHEY and CDR2 as SVGAGI. Trimming cost V 0 bases and J 6 bases, with 11 bases left between them. CDR3 amino acids: CASSYSVGGDGYTF. The CDR3 DNA sequence: TGTGCCAGCAGTTACTCGGTGGGGGGCGATGGCTACACCTTC.

This sequence joins TRBV3-1 (or the pseudogene TRBV3-2) and TRBJ1-1, with D possibly matching TRBD1 (5 bases). V was cut by 6 bases and J by 2 bases, with 7 bases left in between. There are 12 residues in the CDR3. Per germline, CDR1 LGHDT and CDR2 YNNKEL (reference sequence). CDR3 region: CASRGPNTEAFF. CDR3 nucleotides: TGTGCCAGCAGGGGGCCTAACACTGAAGCTTTCTTT.

V is TRBV9 and J is TRBJ1-4, with D possibly matching TRBD1 (5 bases). Trimming left V 0 bases short and J 4 bases short, with 13 bases between. The length of the CDR3 is 16 residues. Germline V gene lookup returns CDR1 SGDLS and CDR2 YYNGEE. The CDR3, as DNA: TGTGCCAGCAGCGTAGGGACCCGACAGATTAATGAAAAACTGTTTTTT. As protein: CASSVGTRQINEKLFF.

The gene calls are TRBV5-1 and TRBJ1-6; the match to TRBD1 covers 7 bases. V trimming: 4 bases; J trimming: 9 bases; junction bases outside the gene matches: 19. This CDR3 is 18 amino acids long. The germline V gene has CDR1 SGHRS and CDR2 YFSETQ. CDR3 residues: CASSLPASYTGAVSPLHF. CDR3 nucleotides: TGCGCCAGCAGCCTCCCCGCCAGTTATACAGGGGCGGTTTCACCCCTCCACTTT.

V and J are TRBV4-2 and TRBJ2-3; D gene uncertain. Trimming took off 3 bases at V and 14 bases at J, with 21 bases between the two ends. Germline V gene sequence: CDR1 LGHNA, CDR2 YNFKEQ. CDR3 length equals 14 residues. CDR3 bases: TGTGCCAGCAGCCAGGCCCCGGACCCCCAATCGACGTATTTT. This gives the protein CASSQAPDPQSTYF.

The gene calls are TRBV18 and TRBJ2-3, with D possibly matching TRBD2 (6 bases). The CDR3 is made up of 15 amino acids. Trimming removed 3 bases at V and 6 bases at J, with 16 bases between. Germline V gene lookup returns CDR1 KGHSH and CDR2 LQKENI. In DNA form, the CDR3 reads TGTGCCAGCTCACCCTCTAGCGCCTTTCGGGATACGCAGTATTTT. Translation: CASSPSSAFRDTQYF.

V gene TRBV6-5 combines with J gene TRBJ1-1; D uncertain. V was trimmed by 6 bases and J by 5 bases, leaving 13 bases between them. Germline CDR1 MNHEY, CDR2 SVGAGI. CDR3 length: 13 amino acids. CDR3 sequence reads: CASSLRPSTEAFF. The CDR3 DNA sequence: TGTGCCAGCAGCCTTCGTCCATCTACTGAAGCTTTCTTT.

V and J are TRBV6-2 or TRBV6-3 and TRBJ2-3; 9 bases are a match to TRBD1. The ends lost 2 bases at V and 6 bases at J; junction bases unmatched: 3. Per germline, CDR1 MNHEY and CDR2 SVGEGT. The CDR3 runs to 14 residues. Written as DNA, the CDR3 is TGTGCCAGCAGTTACACAGGGGGCGCCGATACGCAGTATTTT. Translating gives CASSYTGGADTQYF.

The rearrangement uses TRBV19 and TRBJ1-6; 11 bases line up with TRBD1. J lost 9 bases, V lost 7 bases, and 5 bases had no gene match. This CDR3 has 14 residues. Germline V lookup: CDR1 LNHDA, CDR2 SQIVND (reference sequence). The CDR3 spells CASNGQGAVSPLHF. DNA of the CDR3: TGTGCCAGTAACGGACAGGGGGCAGTTTCACCCCTCCACTTT. Combining the CDR3 with reference TRBV19 and TRBJ1-6 gives the whole variable domain DGGITQSPKYLFRKEGQNVTLSCEQNLNHDAMYWYRQDPGQGLRLIYYSQIVNDFQKGDIAEGYSVSREKKESFPLTVTSAQKNPTAFYLCASNGQGAVSPLHFGNGTRLTVT.

This clone was seen a single time. The chain carries TRBV4-1 and TRBJ2-2, with D unresolved. This CDR3 is built from 12 residues. Per the germline V gene, CDR1 is MGHRA and CDR2 is YSYEKL. V gave up 1 base and J gave up 6 bases, with 3 bases separating them. As DNA, the CDR3 is TGCGCCAGCAGCCAAGTCCCCGGGGAGCTGTTTTTT. Residues: CASSQVPGELFF.

Points on this clone: Other DNA sequences from this sample encode an identical CDR3 as well. The chain uses TRBV5-1 and TRBJ2-3; TRBD2 agrees at 8 bases. This CDR3 is built from 16 residues. The trim removed 0 bases at V and 4 bases at J, leaving 7 bases unmatched. Germline V gene data show CDR1 as SGHRS and CDR2 as YFSETQ. The DNA for the CDR3 is TGCGCCAGCAGCTTGGCCCCGCTAGCGGGCGCAGATACGCAGTATTTT. This gives the protein CASSLAPLAGADTQYF.

This sequence joins TRBV5-3 and TRBJ2-3, with TRBD1 identical over 9 bases. TRBV5-3 belongs to the ORF category, with a function that is uncertain. The V and J ends lost 3 bases and 1 base, in that order; junction bases with no gene match: 3. The CDR3 has 15 residues. In DNA form, the CDR3 reads TGTGCCAGAAGCTCGACAGGGGGTCGCACAGATACGCAGTATTTT. It yields the protein CARSSTGGRTDTQYF.

The chain is built from TRBV7-9 and TRBJ1-1; no clear D. Trimming removed 1 base at V and 2 bases at J, with 8 bases between. The CDR3 is made up of 14 amino acids. From germline, CDR1 is SEHNR and CDR2 FQNEAQ (reference sequence). For the CDR3, the DNA is TGTGCCAGCAGCTTAGAAACAGCAAACACTGAAGCTTTCTTT. This encodes CASSLETANTEAFF.

This chain joins TRBV6-2 or TRBV6-3 and TRBJ2-2; D is ambiguous. Germline V gene lookup returns CDR1 MNHEY and CDR2 SVGEGT. Trimming removed 0 bases from V and 0 bases from J, with 17 bases in between. The CDR3 totals 19 residues. The CDR3 is CASSYSMDPQDSNTGELFF. The DNA of the CDR3 is TGTGCCAGCAGTTACTCGATGGACCCTCAGGATTCGAACACCGGGGAGCTGTTTTTT.

This chain links TRBV18 with TRBJ1-6, with 9 bases lining up with TRBD1. The ends lost 6 bases at V and 6 bases at J; junction bases unmatched: 6. CDR1 and CDR2 (germline): KGHSH, LQKENI. The CDR3 contains 15 residues. The CDR3 DNA reads as TGTGCCAGCTCCCCCGGGACAGGGCCTAATTCACCCCTCCACTTT. Translation gives CASSPGTGPNSPLHF.